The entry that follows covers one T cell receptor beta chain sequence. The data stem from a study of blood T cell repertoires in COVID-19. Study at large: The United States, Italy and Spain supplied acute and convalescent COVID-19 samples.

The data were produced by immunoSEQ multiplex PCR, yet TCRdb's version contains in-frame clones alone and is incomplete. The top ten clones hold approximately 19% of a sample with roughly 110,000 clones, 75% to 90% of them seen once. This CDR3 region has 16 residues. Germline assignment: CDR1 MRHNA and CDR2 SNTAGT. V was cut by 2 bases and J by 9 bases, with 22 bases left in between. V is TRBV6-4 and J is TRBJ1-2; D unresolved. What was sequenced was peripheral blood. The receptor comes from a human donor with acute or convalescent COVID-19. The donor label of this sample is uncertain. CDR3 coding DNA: TGTGCCAGCAGTGACGCGGGATCGACTAATCCCAACAGCTACACCTTC. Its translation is CASSDAGSTNPNSYTF.